A single sample is the source of the 22 T cell receptor beta chains below, sequenced in a study of siplizumab effects on memory and regulatory T cells. The assay was immunoSEQ multiplex PCR, and TCRdb's table has in-frame clones only and misses some. The data contain under 4,500 clones, approximately 51% of them singletons. Their antigen targets remain unknown. For 6 days at 37°C, the mixed lymphocyte reaction cells were kept in coculture. Sequencing used CFSE-low (dividing) CD4+ T cells sorted from an allogeneic mixed lymphocyte reaction. Source of these receptors: a human donor in good health; the cells came from an allogeneic mixed lymphocyte reaction.

This clone appeared a few times. The V gene is TRBV11-1, the J gene TRBJ2-2; D is unresolved. The V end was cut by 0 bases, the J end by 3 bases, with 8 bases between. This CDR3 region has 15 residues. Germline values: CDR1 SGHAT, CDR2 FQDESV (reference sequence). CDR3 region: CASSLAGVYTGELFF. CDR3 in DNA: TGTGCCAGCAGCTTAGCCGGCGTGTACACCGGGGAGCTGTTTTTT.

V gene TRBV18 combines with J gene TRBJ2-5; TRBD2 agrees at 8 bases. V was clipped by 4 bases and J by 5 bases; unmatched bases: 6. Germline V lookup: CDR1 KGHSH, CDR2 LQKENI. CDR3 length equals 14 residues. CDR3 protein: CASSRRGVDETQYF. DNA of the CDR3: TGTGCCAGCTCACGGCGGGGGGTTGATGAGACCCAGTACTTC.

This rearrangement joins TRBV4-3 to TRBJ2-7; no firm D call. CDR1 and CDR2 from the germline V gene are LGHNA and YSLEER. V was trimmed by 1 base and J by 2 bases, leaving 12 bases between them. The CDR3 is made up of 15 amino acids. In DNA, the CDR3 is TGCGCCAGCAGCCAAGTTTGGGCTACAACCTACGAGCAGTACTTC. Its protein product is CASSQVWATTYEQYF.

This clone occurred a few times. V usage is TRBV6-6 and J usage is TRBJ1-5; D unclear. In germline, CDR1 is MNHNY, CDR2 SVGAGI (reference sequence). Trimming cost V 7 bases and J 0 bases, with 13 bases left between them. This CDR3 has 15 residues. The CDR3 DNA reads TGTGCCAGCAAACTTCGAGAGTCTAGCAATCAGCCCCAGCATTTT. This translates into CASKLRESSNQPQHF.

This chain uses TRBV11-2 with TRBJ1-2, with 7 bases matching TRBD1. Trimming at V came to 4 bases and at J to 6 bases, leaving 8 bases not matched to a gene. This CDR3 spans 14 amino acids. Germline CDR1 reads SGHAT; CDR2 reads FQNNGV. The CDR3 is CASSSLGGLDGYTF. In DNA form, the CDR3 reads TGTGCCAGCAGCTCCCTAGGGGGCTTAGATGGCTACACCTTC.

This chain connects TRBV5-4 to TRBJ2-6, with 7 bases aligning to TRBD2. CDR1 and CDR2 (germline): SGHNT, YYREEE (reference sequence). Losses at the gene ends were 3 bases for V and 0 bases for J; bases not matched to a gene: 12. The CDR3 runs 19 residues. The CDR3 loop is CASSWVGGKPLSGANVLTF. CDR3 bases: TGTGCCAGCAGCTGGGTCGGGGGGAAACCACTCTCTGGGGCCAACGTCCTGACTTTC.

J is TRBJ1-1 and V is TRBV28; D not certain. Germline V gene lookup returns CDR1 MDHEN and CDR2 SYDVKM. The V gene lost 8 bases and the J gene lost 2 bases, with 12 bases spanning the gap. This CDR3 has 13 residues. The CDR3 region has the DNA TGTGCCAGCCGAATGGATCTCAACACTGAAGCTTTCTTT. It codes for CASRMDLNTEAFF.

This sequence joins TRBV5-1 and TRBJ2-5; 12 bases map to TRBD2. With V trimmed by 6 bases and J by 1 base, 4 bases remained unmatched. CDR3 length: 15 amino acids. Germline V lookup: CDR1 SGHRS, CDR2 YFSETQ. CDR3 loop: CASMGLAGFQETQYF. CDR3 nucleotides: TGCGCCAGCATGGGACTAGCGGGTTTCCAAGAGACCCAGTACTTC.

This clone came up a few times. This sample includes further DNA sequences coding for the same CDR3. J is TRBJ2-1 and V is TRBV28; D is uncertain. In germline, CDR1 is MDHEN, CDR2 SYDVKM. The V gene lost 6 bases and the J gene lost 6 bases, with 9 bases spanning the gap. This CDR3 contains 12 residues. The CDR3 DNA follows: TGTGCCAGCAGCCTTGGGCCCAATGAGCAGTTCTTC. It encodes CASSLGPNEQFF.

CDR3 nucleotide sequence: TGTGCCAGTAGTATGGGGAGGAACACTGAAGCTTTCTTT. Residues: CASSMGRNTEAFF. V gene TRBV19 combines with J gene TRBJ1-1; the D is unclear. Per germline, CDR1 LNHDA and CDR2 SQIVND (reference sequence). Trimming stripped 3 bases from V and 1 base from J, with 6 bases between. CDR3 length equals 13 residues. Looking up the rest from reference TRBV19 and TRBJ1-1 gives the full variable domain: DGGITQSPKYLFRKEGQNVTLSCEQNLNHDAMYWYRQDPGQGLRLIYYSQIVNDFQKGDIAEGYSVSREKKESFPLTVTSAQKNPTAFYLCASSMGRNTEAFFGQGTRLTVV.

The J gene is TRBJ1-4, the V gene TRBV28, with 7 bases lining up with TRBD1. This CDR3 comprises 13 residues. Looked up from germline, CDR1 is MDHEN and CDR2 is SYDVKM. V lost 6 bases to trimming and J lost 6 bases; unmatched junction nucleotides: 4. The CDR3 is CASRPGGYEKLFF. CDR3 nucleotide sequence: TGTGCCAGCAGACCAGGGGGGTATGAAAAACTGTTTTTT.

This chain uses TRBV27 with TRBJ1-4; no clear D. Deletions cut 2 bases from V and 4 bases from J, with 8 bases between. CDR3 length: 14 amino acids. From germline, CDR1 is MNHEY and CDR2 SMNVEV (reference sequence). The DNA for the CDR3 is TGTGCCAGCAGTTTACGGTTTCTTAATGAAAAACTGTTTTTT. Translating it yields CASSLRFLNEKLFF.

The sample holds a few counts of this clone. The rearrangement links TRBV7-3 to TRBJ2-5, with D possibly matching TRBD2 (7 bases). Germline lookup yields CDR1 SGHTA and CDR2 FQGTGA. The CDR3 is made up of 15 amino acids. V gave up 3 bases and J gave up 5 bases, with 16 bases separating them. The CDR3 DNA reads as TGTGCCAGCAGCTTGGTCCCACAGGGAGGGGAGACCCAGTACTTC. This gives the protein CASSLVPQGGETQYF.

By share of the sample, this clone is large. The rearrangement uses TRBV7-9 and TRBJ1-2; D ambiguous. Germline V gene data show CDR1 as SEHNR and CDR2 as FQNEAQ (reference sequence). Trimming left V 2 bases short and J 2 bases short, with 6 bases between. This CDR3 spans 13 amino acids. The CDR3 sequence is CASSLLGNYGYTF. The CDR3 DNA is TGTGCCAGCAGCTTACTAGGGAACTATGGCTACACCTTC.

This chain joins TRBV6-5 and TRBJ1-1; D might be TRBD1 (5 bases). Trimming removed 9 bases at V and 3 bases at J, with 14 bases between. The length of the CDR3 is 13 residues. Germline V gene data show CDR1 as MNHEY and CDR2 as SVGAGI. CDR3 residues: CASLGGPYTEAFF. The CDR3 DNA reads TGTGCCAGTTTGGGGGGTCCTTACACTGAAGCTTTCTTT.

This chain connects TRBV5-1 to TRBJ2-2; the D is unclear. The V end lost 4 bases, the J end lost 1 base, and 8 bases lay between the germline ends. The germline V gene has CDR1 SGHRS and CDR2 YFSETQ. The CDR3 runs 14 residues. The CDR3 DNA reads as TGCGCCAGCAGCGGACCGAAGAACACCGGGGAGCTGTTTTTT. It specifies CASSGPKNTGELFF.

The chain links TRBV7-2 to TRBJ1-6; D is uncertain. Per germline, CDR1 SGHTA and CDR2 FQGNSA. CDR3 length: 15 residues. Trimming took off 5 bases at V and 7 bases at J, with 15 bases between the two ends. The CDR3 here is CASSPPWRANSPLHF. CDR3 nucleotide sequence: TGTGCCAGCAGCCCCCCCTGGAGGGCGAATTCACCCCTCCACTTT.

DNA for the CDR3: TGTGCCAGCAGCGTCAGGGGGCTCGACACCGGGGAGCTGTTTTTT. Residues: CASSVRGLDTGELFF. This rearrangement joins TRBV9 to TRBJ2-2; 8 nucleotides line up with TRBD1. V shed 2 bases, J shed 3 bases, and the junction held 3 bases outside the gene matches. Looked up from germline, CDR1 is SGDLS and CDR2 is YYNGEE. The CDR3 totals 15 residues.

This clone was seen only a few times. The CDR3 nucleotides are TGTGCCAGCAGCTTCGACAGGGGGGAGATTTACAATGAGCAGTTCTTC. This gives the protein CASSFDRGEIYNEQFF. This chain links TRBV5-4 with TRBJ2-1; the match to TRBD1 covers 9 bases. Germline V lookup: CDR1 SGHNT, CDR2 YYREEE (reference sequence). This CDR3 comprises 16 residues. V was clipped by 2 bases and J by 4 bases; unmatched bases: 7.

The chain recombines TRBV5-6 with TRBJ1-1; possible D gene TRBD1, 5 bases. The CDR3 extends over 13 amino acids. Trimming took off 0 bases at V and 5 bases at J, with 8 bases between the two ends. Germline assignment: CDR1 SGHDT and CDR2 YYEEEE. DNA of the CDR3: TGTGCCAGCAGCTTGGCCGACAGAACTGAAGCTTTCTTT. Translated, it gives CASSLADRTEAFF.

The V call is TRBV18, the J call TRBJ1-1; no firm D call. The CDR3 runs to 13 residues. V gave up 3 bases and J gave up 1 base, with 6 bases separating them. CDR1 and CDR2 from the germline V gene are KGHSH and LQKENI. CDR3 sequence reads: CASSPGGNTEAFF. The CDR3 nucleotides are TGTGCCAGCTCACCGGGTGGGAACACTGAAGCTTTCTTT.

This chain uses TRBV15 with TRBJ1-1; unclear D gene. With 0 bases removed from V and 7 bases from J, the gap between germline ends came to 12 bases. The CDR3 consists of 14 residues. In germline, CDR1 is LNHNV, CDR2 YYDKDF (reference sequence). Written as DNA, the CDR3 is TGTGCCACCAGCAGAGATACGGAGAGAGGTGAAGCTTTCTTT. Its protein product is CATSRDTERGEAFF. Complete variable domain (other parts from reference TRBV15 and TRBJ1-1): DAMVIQNPRYQVTQFGKPVTLSCSQTLNHNVMYWYQQKSSQAPKLLFHYYDKDFNNEADTPDNFQSRRPNTSFCFLDIRSPGLGDTAMYLCATSRDTERGEAFFGQGTRLTVV.